The rows below give T cell receptor beta chains drawn from one sample of a study of cytomegalovirus exposure and HLA in healthy donors. Using immunoSEQ multiplex PCR, the repertoire was profiled, and TCRdb retains in-frame clones only, with some absent. The sample has 110,000 or so clones, 76% seen once. The sample taken for sequencing was PBMCs. The receptors shown here come from a woman aged 50 to 60 in good health and CMV-seropositive. Each CDR3 is given with its conserved first and last residue.

TRBJ2-7,TRBV4-1,CASSQETGGLDEQYF
TRBJ1-4,TRBV4-1,CASSQDRTATNEKLFF
TRBJ2-7,TRBV5-1,CASSLAPGTGVYEQYF
TRBJ1-1,TRBV18,CASSYSSDTEAFF
TRBJ2-5,TRBV4-2,CASSNRDSQETQYF
TRBJ2-7,TRBV5-6,CASSYQGAIYEEQYF
TRBJ2-3,TRBV7-2,CASSVQSGEADTQYF
TRBJ2-2,TRBV18,CASSPVDTGELFF
TRBJ2-3,TRBV9,CASSPTSGSTTGPDTQYF
TRBJ2-5,TRBV5-4,CASRGTAKSMETQYF
TRBJ2-3,TRBV9,CASSTFGQGIGDTQYF
TRBJ2-6,TRBV5-6,CASSLGVSGANVLTF
TRBJ2-5,TRBV13,CASSYRTSGERETQYF
TRBJ2-1,TRBV19,CASSTGLATFGEQFF
TRBJ1-1,TRBV18,CASSPPGGTTEAFF
TRBJ1-1,TRBV28,CASRRDRGNTEAFF
TRBJ2-5,TRBV29-1,CSVEDPRTGGIETQYF
TRBJ2-1,TRBV9,CASSVKEGTSGGDEQFF
TRBJ1-3,TRBV7-2,CASSPLSSGNTIYF
TRBJ2-7,TRBV6-6,CASSYNRGYEQYF
TRBJ2-5,TRBV7-2,CASSLGGTGGETQYF
TRBJ2-7,TRBV6-5,CASSYSRSYEQYF
TRBJ2-3,TRBV14,CASSLQVNADTQYF
TRBJ2-3,TRBV5-5,CASSLGGNRGTDTQYF
NA,TRBV5-3,CALAGGLAGRVGEQYF
TRBJ2-1,TRBV5-1,CASSLAQGSYNEQFF
TRBJ2-6,TRBV10-3,CAISRQGAGLSGANVLTF
TRBJ2-7,TRBV7-9,CSSSSTDEQYF
TRBJ1-2,TRBV7-9,CSSSYPSGGYTF
TRBJ2-7,TRBV18,CASSPTGTGGYEQYF
TRBJ2-1,TRBV7-3,CASSLRPGGSGRVYNEQFF
TRBJ2-5,TRBV25-1,CASSESGFGSQETQYF
TRBJ2-7,TRBV10-3,CAIQRGQGDEQYF
TRBJ1-2,TRBV10-3,CAIRAGTGDGYTF
TRBJ2-7,TRBV7-7,CASSSDNRELYF
TRBJ1-6,TRBV14,CASSQDWPFSPLHF
TRBJ2-1,TRBV6-1,CASSRGQGGNEQFF
TRBJ2-3,TRBV5-4,CASSLGPGGTDTQYF
TRBJ2-7,TRBV7-9,CASSLDNGWYEQYF
TRBJ2-5,TRBV9,CASSEQQGAGETQYF
TRBJ1-6,TRBV7-9,CASSPTARTGVNSPLHF
TRBJ2-2,TRBV5-4,CASSLGGGAGETGELFF
TRBJ2-1,TRBV5-1,CASRPSLRGLYNEQFF
TRBJ1-5,TRBV19,CASSSGQGRDQPQHF